Listed below are T cell receptor beta chains from one sample, sequenced in a study of blood T cell repertoires in COVID-19. Assay used: immunoSEQ multiplex PCR; TCRdb lists only in-frame clones, some missing. The sample lists some 260,000 clones, 80% to 90% seen once, with roughly 10% in the top ten. The sequenced sample was peripheral blood. The source of these receptors is a woman aged 65 to 85 with COVID-19, enrolled during active disease. Each CDR3 is given with its conserved first and last residue. The D gene is left open where the match is weak. Some rows mark clone size as missing; the rest say once, few, many or name a class of expanded clone.

once,TRBV5-1,.,TRBJ2-3,TGCGCCAGCAGCTTGCGGCGGCTGATAAGCACAGATACGCAGTATTTT,CASSLRRLISTDTQYF
few,TRBV28,TRBD1,TRBJ1-2,TGTGCCAGCAGGCCCCCGACAGGGTTTAATGGCTACACCTTC,CASRPPTGFNGYTF
.,TRBV10-3,TRBD2,TRBJ2-7,TGTGCCATCAGGGGGGGGGAACATAGCTCCTACGAGCAGTACTTC,CAIRGGEHSSYEQYF
.,TRBV29-1,TRBD2,TRBJ2-1,TGCAGCGTTGTTCTAGCGGAGAGCCCTAATGAGCAGTTCTTC,CSVVLAESPNEQFF
.,TRBV5-1,.,TRBJ2-1,TGCGCCAGCAGCGTACGGGACGGGAGCTCCTACAATGAGCAGTTCTTC,CASSVRDGSSYNEQFF
.,TRBV19,TRBD1,TRBJ1-6,TGTGCCAGTAGTATCCTGACAGGGGCGGATTCACCCCTCCACTTT,CASSILTGADSPLHF
.,TRBV5-1,.,TRBJ1-3,TGCGCCAGCAGCTTGGAGCGGTCCCACTCTGGAAACACCATATATTTT,CASSLERSHSGNTIYF
.,TRBV6-5,TRBD1,TRBJ1-1,TGTGCCAGCAGACTAGCCGGGACAGGGAGTGAAGCTTTCTTT,CASRLAGTGSEAFF
.,TRBV20-1,TRBD1,TRBJ2-2,TGCAGTGCTAGTGACAGGGGGCGGATGGGCGGGGAGCTGTTTTTT,CSASDRGRMGGELFF
.,TRBV28,.,TRBJ1-1,TGTGCCAGCAGTCCAGGGGCTAGGGAGACTGAAGCTTTCTTT,CASSPGARETEAFF
.,TRBV15,.,TRBJ2-2,TGTGCCACCGGCCGTCGAGTAGCGGTGAACACCGGGGAGCTGTTTTTT,CATGRRVAVNTGELFF
.,TRBV19,.,TRBJ1-1,TGTGCCAGTAGTATAGGTAGAGACACTGAAGCTTTCTTT,CASSIGRDTEAFF
.,TRBV5-6,.,TRBJ1-5,TGTGCCAGCAGTTACGTCGCTAATAGCAATCAGCCCCAGCATTTT,CASSYVANSNQPQHF
.,TRBV25-1,.,TRBJ1-1,TGTGCCAGCAGTGAGGGGCCAGGGAACACTGAAGCTTTCTTT,CASSEGPGNTEAFF
.,TRBV27,TRBD2,TRBJ2-3,TGTGCCAGCAGTCGGAGGGAGGGTGATACGCAGTATTTT,CASSRREGDTQYF
.,TRBV30,.,TRBJ1-3,TGTGCCTGGTCAAATGGAAACACCATATATTTT,CAWSNGNTIYF